This TCR beta chain was found in a study of blood T cell repertoires in COVID-19. Original processing notes: Amplification of reference gene primers provided the estimated nucleated cell counts. The protocol was immunoSEQ multiplex PCR, while the TCRdb copy is restricted to in-frame clones and leaves out a portion. V, J and clone size are taken as reported in that table, and D and trimming were inferred from the DNA itself. This table has approximately 200,000 clones, roughly 84% appearing once. CDR1 is SGHNT and CDR2 is YYREEE in the germline V gene (reference sequence). J lost 5 bases, V lost 4 bases, and 8 bases had no gene match. The CDR3 has 15 residues.

The receptor comes from a man aged 30 to 45 in a cohort exposed to, infected with or recovered from COVID-19 (not recorded which). The J gene is TRBJ1-2, the V gene TRBV5-4; the match to TRBD1 covers 10 bases. The specimen was PBMCs or T cells enriched from blood (not recorded which). The CDR3 nucleotides are TGTGCCAGCAGCCCGACGACAGGGGGCGCTTATGGCTACACCTTC. This codes for CASSPTTGGAYGYTF.